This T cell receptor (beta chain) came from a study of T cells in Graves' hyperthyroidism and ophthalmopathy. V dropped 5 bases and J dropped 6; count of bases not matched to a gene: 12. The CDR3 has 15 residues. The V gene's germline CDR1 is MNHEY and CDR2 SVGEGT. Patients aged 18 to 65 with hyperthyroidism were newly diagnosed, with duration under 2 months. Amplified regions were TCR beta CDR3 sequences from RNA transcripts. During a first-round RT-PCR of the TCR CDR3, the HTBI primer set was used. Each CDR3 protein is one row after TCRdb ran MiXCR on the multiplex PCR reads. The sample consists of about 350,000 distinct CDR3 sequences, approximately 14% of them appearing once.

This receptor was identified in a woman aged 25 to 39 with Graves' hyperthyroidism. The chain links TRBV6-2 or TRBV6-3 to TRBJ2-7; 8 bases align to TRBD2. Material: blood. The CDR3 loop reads CASSIHEREFSEQYF. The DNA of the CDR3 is TGTGCCAGCAGTATCCATGAGCGGGAGTTCTCCGAGCAGTACTTC.